The 14 T cell receptor beta chains below come from one sample, sequenced in a study of blood T cell repertoires in COVID-19. Clones were sequenced by immunoSEQ multiplex PCR, and TCRdb holds only the in-frame ones, with some missing. The sample carries over 250,000 clones, approximately 86% recorded once. Sequencing was done on a sample of PBMCs or T cells enriched from blood (not recorded which). These receptors were collected from a woman aged 18-35 years who had recovered from COVID-19.

The CDR3 region has the DNA TGCGCCAGCAGCGGAGGGACAGGGGGCGCGAATACGCAGTATTTT. This translates into CASSGGTGGANTQYF. The chain is built from TRBV5-1 and TRBJ2-3; 12 bases are shared with TRBD1. The CDR3 runs 15 residues. CDR1 is SGHRS, CDR2 YFSETQ, per germline. Trimming cost V 4 bases and J 7 bases; bases outside gene matches: 7.

This clone was counted many times. The V call is TRBV3-1 (or the pseudogene TRBV3-2), the J call TRBJ1-5; maybe TRBD1 (5 bases). V dropped 5 bases and J dropped 3 bases, with 11 bases sitting between them. Germline V CDR1 and CDR2: LGHDT, YNNKEL (reference sequence). This CDR3 is 14 amino acids long. CDR3 DNA sequence: TGTGCCAGCAGCGGCGCAGGGCTCAATCAGCCCCAGCATTTT. Its protein product is CASSGAGLNQPQHF.

The table lists this clone with a few counts. The chain employs TRBV7-2 and TRBJ2-7, with TRBD1 matching 7 bases. The V gene end was trimmed by 1 base and the J gene end by 4 bases; junction bases not matched to a gene: 7. The germline CDR1 and CDR2 sequences are SGHTA and FQGNSA. CDR3 length: 15 amino acids. DNA of the CDR3: TGTGCCAGCAGCTTAGGACAGGGCCTCCAGTACGAGCAGTACTTC. Its translation is CASSLGQGLQYEQYF.

This clone turned up a few times. This chain joins TRBV7-2 and TRBJ1-4; 8 bases are a match to TRBD1. Germline V gene lookup returns CDR1 SGHTA and CDR2 FQGNSA. Trimming at V came to 2 bases and at J to 7 bases, leaving 3 bases not matched to a gene. The CDR3 spans 14 residues. CDR3 sequence reads: CASSLQGAGEKLFF. In nucleotides, the CDR3 is TGTGCCAGCAGCTTACAGGGGGCGGGTGAAAAACTGTTTTTT.

The chain joins TRBV9 to TRBJ2-2; tentative D call: TRBD1 (6 bases). This CDR3 has 15 residues. Germline CDR1 and CDR2: SGDLS and YYNGEE. The V end was cut by 3 bases, the J end by 2 bases, with 11 bases between. For the CDR3, the DNA is TGTGCCAGCAGCGCCCGGGACACCAACACCGGGGAGCTGTTTTTT. Its translation: CASSARDTNTGELFF.

As to this clone: One end of the junction fails to match germline, which may point to a read error. As DNA, the CDR3 is TGTGCCAGCAGCCTAGCGGGAGGGCAATCGAATGAGCAGTTCTTC. This sequence encodes CASSLAGGQSNEQFF. The gene calls are TRBV7-2 and TRBJ2-1; 12 positions agree with TRBD2. The germline gives CDR1 SGHTA, CDR2 FQGNSA. The CDR3 covers 15 residues.

The V and J genes are TRBV3-1 (or the pseudogene TRBV3-2) and TRBJ2-1; weak D call: TRBD2 (7 bases). The CDR3 has 17 amino acids. Germline V gene sequence: CDR1 LGHDT, CDR2 YNNKEL (reference sequence). V was trimmed by 1 base and J by 4 bases, leaving 17 bases between them. For the CDR3, the DNA is TGTGCCAGCAGCCAAGGGACCTCGGGGGGCGGGTACAATGAGCAGTTCTTC. It encodes CASSQGTSGGGYNEQFF.

There are a few counts of this clone. CDR3 sequence: CASRIGDEQYF. The CDR3 DNA reads TGTGCCAGTAGAATCGGGGACGAGCAGTACTTC. The gene calls are TRBV19 and TRBJ2-7; a weak D match, TRBD2 (5 bases). Germline loops: CDR1 LNHDA, CDR2 SQIVND (reference sequence). Trimming took off 6 bases at V and 5 bases at J, with 8 bases between the two ends. There are 11 residues in the CDR3.

This rearrangement joins TRBV30 to TRBJ1-4; 12 nucleotides agree with TRBD1. Germline V gene data show CDR1 as GTSNPN and CDR2 as SVGIG (reference sequence). V gave up 5 bases and J gave up 6 bases; unmatched junction bases: 7. This CDR3 has 15 residues. This chain's CDR3 is CAWVNGTGGHEKLFF. CDR3 DNA: TGTGCCTGGGTAAATGGGACAGGGGGCCATGAAAAACTGTTTTTT.

The genes are TRBV7-2 and TRBJ2-7, with a possible D match to TRBD2 (6 bases). Germline-derived CDR1 and CDR2 are SGHTA and FQGNSA. The CDR3 consists of 15 residues. Trimming pared 1 base from V and 6 bases from J, leaving 16 bases between. The CDR3 nucleotides are TGTGCCAGCAGCTTAGGGTACGGGAGTATCTTCGAGCAGTACTTC. Translating it yields CASSLGYGSIFEQYF.

V gene TRBV20-1 combines with J gene TRBJ2-3; D may be TRBD1 (6 bases). Germline loops: CDR1 DFQATT, CDR2 SNEGSKA (reference sequence). With 3 bases removed from V and 3 bases from J, the gap between germline ends came to 10 bases. The CDR3 is 13 residues long. As DNA, the CDR3 is TGCAGTGCTAGTTACAGGGTAACAGATACGCAGTATTTT. It yields the protein CSASYRVTDTQYF.

This clone was recorded many times. The chain has TRBV7-9 and TRBJ1-6; unclear D gene. Trimming removed 8 bases from V and 6 bases from J, with 8 bases in between. The CDR3 is 12 residues long. Germline V CDR1 and CDR2: SEHNR, FQNEAQ (reference sequence). In DNA, the CDR3 is TGTGCCAGCGCGGGAGTTAATTCACCCCTCCACTTT. Amino acids: CASAGVNSPLHF.

V and J are TRBV27 and TRBJ2-3; TRBD2 aligns across 9 bases. From germline, CDR1 is MNHEY and CDR2 SMNVEV (reference sequence). Trimming at V came to 5 bases and at J to 9 bases, leaving 12 bases not matched to a gene. The CDR3 has 15 residues. CDR3 coding DNA: TGTGCCAGCAGTGAGGCGGGGGGGGCCATGGCAACGCAGTATTTT. Translation: CASSEAGGAMATQYF.

The gene calls are TRBV7-8 and TRBJ1-6; D might be TRBD1 (5 bases). Germline values: CDR1 SGHVS, CDR2 FQNEAQ. CDR3 length equals 16 residues. V was cut by 1 base and J by 5 bases, with 12 bases left in between. In nucleotides, the CDR3 is TGTGCCAGCAGCTTAGAGACAGAGAACAATAATTCACCCCTCCACTTT. It is translated as CASSLETENNNSPLHF. Filled out from reference TRBV7-8 and TRBJ1-6, the complete variable domain reads GAGVSQSPRYKVAKRGQDVALRCDPISGHVSLFWYQQALGQGPEFLTYFQNEAQLDKSGLPSDRFFAERPEGSVSTLKIQRTQQEDSAVYLCASSLETENNNSPLHFGNGTRLTVT.